The 9 T cell receptor beta chains below all came from one sample that was sequenced in a study of blood T cell repertoires in COVID-19. The protocol was immunoSEQ multiplex PCR, while the TCRdb copy is restricted to in-frame clones and leaves out a portion. The profile covers 120,000 to 150,000 clones, with over 75% appearing a single time and more than 1% taken by the ten largest. The sequencing input was PBMCs or T cells enriched from blood (not recorded which). The receptors here all came from a woman in her 30s with acute COVID-19.

V and J are TRBV27 and TRBJ2-7; 13 positions match TRBD2. Germline CDR1 and CDR2: MNHEY and SMNVEV (reference sequence). This CDR3 is 18 amino acids long. Unmatched junction bases numbered 13, after V lost 5 bases and J lost 3 bases. The CDR3 bases are TGTGCCAGCAGTGAGGGACTAGCGGGATCTATAACCTTCTACGAGCAGTACTTC. Amino acid sequence: CASSEGLAGSITFYEQYF.

The V gene is TRBV9, the J gene TRBJ2-1, with 12 bases identical to TRBD2. The junction had 7 bases not matched to a gene; V was cut back by 0 bases and J by 6 bases. The CDR3 extends over 17 amino acids. Germline V gives CDR1 SGDLS, CDR2 YYNGEE. The CDR3 reads CASSVGGGLAGSNEQFF. Here the CDR3 DNA reads TGTGCCAGCAGCGTAGGGGGGGGACTAGCGGGTAGCAATGAGCAGTTCTTC.

V is TRBV6-5 and J is TRBJ2-2, with TRBD1 matching over 8 bases. CDR3 length equals 15 residues. V dropped 0 bases and J dropped 6; count of bases not matched to a gene: 3. Per germline, CDR1 MNHEY and CDR2 SVGAGI. The CDR3 bases are TGTGCCAGCAGTTACTCGGAGACAGGGGCCGGGGAGCTGTTTTTT. Encoded protein: CASSYSETGAGELFF.

The V gene is TRBV14, the J gene TRBJ2-7; weak D call: TRBD2 (6 bases). Germline assignment: CDR1 SGHDN and CDR2 FVKESK. The CDR3 is made up of 15 amino acids. Trimming took 4 bases from V and 3 from J, leaving 16 bases between them. Here the CDR3 reads CASSPGTYINYEQYF. CDR3 sequence (DNA): TGTGCCAGCAGCCCCGGGACTTATATAAACTACGAGCAGTACTTC.

This chain uses TRBV6-2 or TRBV6-3 with TRBJ1-5, with a possible D match to TRBD1 (5 bases). The V gene lost 0 bases and the J gene lost 4 bases, with 22 bases spanning the gap. CDR1 and CDR2 (germline): MNHEY, SVGEGT. CDR3 length equals 19 residues. Here the CDR3 reads CASSYSMGPSMILNQPQHF. The CDR3 nucleotides are TGTGCCAGCAGTTACTCGATGGGGCCGAGTATGATCCTTAATCAGCCCCAGCATTTT.

CDR3 protein: CASSPLRNTEAFF. The DNA for the CDR3 is TGTGCCAGCAGCCCTTTGAGGAACACTGAAGCTTTCTTT. The chain is built from TRBV3-1 (or the pseudogene TRBV3-2) and TRBJ1-1; D gene uncertain. Trimming cost V 4 bases and J 1 base, with 7 bases left between them. The CDR3 is made up of 13 amino acids. Germline V gives CDR1 LGHDT, CDR2 YNNKEL (reference sequence).

The chain joins TRBV5-1 to TRBJ1-1; no clear D. CDR3 size: 14 residues. CDR1 and CDR2 (germline): SGHRS, YFSETQ. V was shortened by 3 bases and J by 1 base, with 10 bases between the two germline ends. CDR3 in amino acids: CASSSELGNTEAFF. In DNA, the CDR3 is TGCGCCAGCAGCTCGGAGTTAGGGAACACTGAAGCTTTCTTT.

The genes are TRBV7-2 and TRBJ2-5; TRBD2 matches 7 bases. CDR1 is SGHTA, CDR2 FQGNSA, per germline. Trimming removed 0 bases from V and 4 bases from J; junction bases left unmatched: 8. The CDR3 has 16 amino acids. As DNA, the CDR3 is TGTGCCAGCAGCTTAGCTTCAGCGGGATTGCGAGAGACCCAGTACTTC. It codes for CASSLASAGLRETQYF.

The chain uses TRBV7-2 and TRBJ1-6; no clear D gene. CDR3 length: 15 amino acids. Looked up from germline, CDR1 is SGHTA and CDR2 is FQGNSA. The V end was cut by 7 bases, the J end by 8 bases, with 18 bases between. The CDR3 DNA reads TGTGCCAGCACCTTGGGCCCGCGCCTGGATTCACCCCTCCACTTT. It yields the protein CASTLGPRLDSPLHF.